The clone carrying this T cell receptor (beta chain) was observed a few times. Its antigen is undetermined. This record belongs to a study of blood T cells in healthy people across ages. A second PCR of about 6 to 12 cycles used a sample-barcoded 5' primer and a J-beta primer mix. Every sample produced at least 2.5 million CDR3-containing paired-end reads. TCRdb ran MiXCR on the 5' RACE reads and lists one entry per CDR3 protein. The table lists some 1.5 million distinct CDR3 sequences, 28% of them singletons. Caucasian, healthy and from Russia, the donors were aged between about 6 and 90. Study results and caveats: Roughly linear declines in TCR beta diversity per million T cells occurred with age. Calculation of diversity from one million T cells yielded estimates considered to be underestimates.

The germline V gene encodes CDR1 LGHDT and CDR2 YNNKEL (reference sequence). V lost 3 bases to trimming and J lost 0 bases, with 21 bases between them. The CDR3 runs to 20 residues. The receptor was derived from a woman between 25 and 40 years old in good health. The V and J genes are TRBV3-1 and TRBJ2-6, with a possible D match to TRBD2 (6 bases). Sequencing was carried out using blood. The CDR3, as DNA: TGTGCCAGCAGCCAGTACCTCCCCGGGACGGGAGACTCTGGGGCCAACGTCCTGACTTTC. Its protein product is CASSQYLPGTGDSGANVLTF.